The T cell receptor beta chain described here comes from a study of OX40 agonist ivuxolimab in advanced cancers. The overall study: Partial responses occurred in Three dose-escalation patients, one with hepatocellular carcinoma and two with cutaneous melanoma.

Assay: immunoSEQ multiplex PCR; the TCRdb copy retains only in-frame clones and omits some. The repertoire consists of about 46,000 clones, with roughly 90% occurring once and the leading ten covering around 11%. The TCR comes from an adult with an advanced solid tumor such as melanoma, head and neck, liver or kidney cancer. The sample was CD4+ or CD8+ T cells sorted from blood, taken in a trial of the OX40 agonist ivuxolimab.

CDR3 loop: CASSLGGQGGYGYTF. In DNA, the CDR3 is TGTGCCAGCAGCTTAGGGGGACAGGGCGGCTATGGCTACACCTTC. The chain couples TRBV7-2 to TRBJ1-2; 9 bases line up with TRBD1. The CDR3 is 15 amino acids. J lost 4 bases, V lost 1 base, and 4 bases had no gene match. Germline CDR1 and CDR2: SGHTA and FQGNSA.